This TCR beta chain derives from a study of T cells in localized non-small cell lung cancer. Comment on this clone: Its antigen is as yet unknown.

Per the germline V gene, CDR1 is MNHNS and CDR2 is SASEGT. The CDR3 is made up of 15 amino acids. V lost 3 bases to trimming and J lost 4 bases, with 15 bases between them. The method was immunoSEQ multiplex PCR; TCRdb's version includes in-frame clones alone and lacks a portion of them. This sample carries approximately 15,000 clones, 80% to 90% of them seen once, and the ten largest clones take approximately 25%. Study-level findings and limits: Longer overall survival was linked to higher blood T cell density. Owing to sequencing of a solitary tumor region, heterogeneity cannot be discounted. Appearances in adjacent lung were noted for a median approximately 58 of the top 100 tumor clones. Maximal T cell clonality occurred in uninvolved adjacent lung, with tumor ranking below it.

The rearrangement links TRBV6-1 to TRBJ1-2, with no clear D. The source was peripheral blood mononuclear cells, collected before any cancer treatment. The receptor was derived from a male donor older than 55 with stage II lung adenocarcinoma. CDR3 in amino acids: CASSDLRGKGYGYTF. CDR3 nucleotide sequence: TGTGCCAGCAGTGATTTGCGGGGTAAAGGCTATGGCTACACCTTC.